This TCR beta chain appears in the sequencing data of a study of T cells in women clearing cervical HPV infection. With 5 bases removed from V and 2 bases from J, the gap between germline ends came to 8 bases. Germline V gives CDR1 SEHNR, CDR2 FQNEAQ (reference sequence). This CDR3 contains 13 residues. The data were produced by immunoSEQ multiplex PCR, yet TCRdb's version contains in-frame clones alone and is incomplete. This sample's table has roughly 40,000 clones. Study-wide points: Richness differences could reflect unmeasured T-cell content per sample.

Of note for this clone: Its specificity is not known. The read finishes 3 residues shy of the CDR3 end, and the germline J gene is used to complete it.

All participants had a single incident cervical HPV16 infection, and prevalent HPV16 infections were excluded. The sequenced material came from blood buffy coat. This receptor was identified in a woman aged 18 to 75 with a cervical HPV16 infection that either progressed to CIN3+ or cleared (not recorded which). The chain has TRBV7-9 and TRBJ2-3; D may be TRBD2 (5 bases). The sequenced part of the CDR3 DNA is TGTGCCAGCAGCCACGACTACACAGATACG. Translated: CASSHDYTDT. Given in full, the CDR3 is CASSHDYTDTQYF.